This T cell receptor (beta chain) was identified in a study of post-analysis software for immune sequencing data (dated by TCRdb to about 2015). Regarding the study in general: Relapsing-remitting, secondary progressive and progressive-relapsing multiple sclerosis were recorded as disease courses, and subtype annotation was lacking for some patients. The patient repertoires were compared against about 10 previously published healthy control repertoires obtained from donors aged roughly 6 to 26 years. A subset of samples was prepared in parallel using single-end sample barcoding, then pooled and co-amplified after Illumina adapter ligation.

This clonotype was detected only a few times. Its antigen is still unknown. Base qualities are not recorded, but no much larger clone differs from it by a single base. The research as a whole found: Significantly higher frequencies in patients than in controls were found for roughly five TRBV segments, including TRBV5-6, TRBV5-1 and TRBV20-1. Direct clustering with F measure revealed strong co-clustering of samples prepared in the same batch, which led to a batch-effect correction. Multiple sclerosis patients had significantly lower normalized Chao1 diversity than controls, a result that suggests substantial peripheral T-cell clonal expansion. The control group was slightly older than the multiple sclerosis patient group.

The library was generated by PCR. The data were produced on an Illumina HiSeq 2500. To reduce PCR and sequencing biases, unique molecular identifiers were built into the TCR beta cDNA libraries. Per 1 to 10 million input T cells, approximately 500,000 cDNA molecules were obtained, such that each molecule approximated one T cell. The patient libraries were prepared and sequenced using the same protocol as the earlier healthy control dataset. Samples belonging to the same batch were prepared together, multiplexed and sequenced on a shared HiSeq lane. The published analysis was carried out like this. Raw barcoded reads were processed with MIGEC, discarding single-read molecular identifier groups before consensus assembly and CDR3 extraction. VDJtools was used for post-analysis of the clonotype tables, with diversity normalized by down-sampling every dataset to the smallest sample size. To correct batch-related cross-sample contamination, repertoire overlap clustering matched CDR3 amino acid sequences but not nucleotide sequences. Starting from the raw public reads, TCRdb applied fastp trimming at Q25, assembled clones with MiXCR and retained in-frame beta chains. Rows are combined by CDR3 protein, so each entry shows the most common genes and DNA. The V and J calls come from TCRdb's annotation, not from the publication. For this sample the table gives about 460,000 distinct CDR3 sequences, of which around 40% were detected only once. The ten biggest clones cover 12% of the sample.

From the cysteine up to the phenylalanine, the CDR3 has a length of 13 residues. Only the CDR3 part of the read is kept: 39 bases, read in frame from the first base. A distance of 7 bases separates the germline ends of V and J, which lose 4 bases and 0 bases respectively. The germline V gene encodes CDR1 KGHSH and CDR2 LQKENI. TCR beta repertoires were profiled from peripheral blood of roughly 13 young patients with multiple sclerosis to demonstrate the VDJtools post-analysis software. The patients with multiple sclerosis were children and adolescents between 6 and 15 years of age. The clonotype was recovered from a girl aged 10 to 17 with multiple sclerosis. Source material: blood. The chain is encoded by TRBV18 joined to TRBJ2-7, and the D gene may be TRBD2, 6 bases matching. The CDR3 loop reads CASSRGGSYEQYF. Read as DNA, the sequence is TGTGCCAGCTCACGGGGAGGCTCCTACGAGCAGTACTTC.